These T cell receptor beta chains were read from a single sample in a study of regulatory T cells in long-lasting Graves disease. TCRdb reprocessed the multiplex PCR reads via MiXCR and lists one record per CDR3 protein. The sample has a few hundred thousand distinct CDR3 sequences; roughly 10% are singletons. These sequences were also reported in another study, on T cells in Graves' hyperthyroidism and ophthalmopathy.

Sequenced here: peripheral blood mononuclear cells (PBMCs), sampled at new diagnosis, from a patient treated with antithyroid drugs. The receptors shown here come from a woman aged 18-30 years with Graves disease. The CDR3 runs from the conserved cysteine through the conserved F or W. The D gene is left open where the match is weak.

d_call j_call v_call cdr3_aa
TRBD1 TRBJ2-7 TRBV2 CASLWNRGPYEQYF
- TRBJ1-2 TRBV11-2 CASSLEVGSLYGYTF
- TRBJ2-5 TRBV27 CASWASSETQYF
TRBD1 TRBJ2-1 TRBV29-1 CSVESWDRGYNEQFF
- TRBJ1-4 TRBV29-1 CSVQGGKVEEKLFF
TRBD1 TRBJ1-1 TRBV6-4 CASSDSKGQRDSNTEAFF
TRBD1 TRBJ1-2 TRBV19 CASSLRGRGYTF
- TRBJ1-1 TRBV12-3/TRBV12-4 CASSPESSNTEAFF
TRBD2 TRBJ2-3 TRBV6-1 CASSTRATSGRKDTQYF
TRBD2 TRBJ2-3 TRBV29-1 CSVVSGSTDTQYF
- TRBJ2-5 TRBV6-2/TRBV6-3 CASSYSIASRMETQYF
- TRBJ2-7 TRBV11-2 CASSPEAGGGEQYF
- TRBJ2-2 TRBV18 CASSRTRATGELFF
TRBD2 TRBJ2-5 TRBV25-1 CASSEGLGGETESWETQYF
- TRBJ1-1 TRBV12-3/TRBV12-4 CASRKGVEAFF
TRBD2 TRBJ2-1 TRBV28 CASLSRREGQYNEQFF
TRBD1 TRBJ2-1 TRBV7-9 CASSLVLRTGTGAWGEQFF
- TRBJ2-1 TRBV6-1 CATKLRDGTGVEVGYNEQVF
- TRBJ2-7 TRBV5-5 CASSLGWVLRSSYEQYF
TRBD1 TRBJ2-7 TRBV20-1 CSARVDRVTAEQYF
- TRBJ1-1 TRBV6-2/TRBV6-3 CASTPGEYLTEAFF
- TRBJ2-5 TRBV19 CASSIWASSYQETQYF
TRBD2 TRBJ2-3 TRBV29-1 CSDLYAGGTDTQYF
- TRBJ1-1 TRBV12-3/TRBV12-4 CASSLPGHPEAFF
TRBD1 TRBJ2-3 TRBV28 CASSLLQGAEDTQYF
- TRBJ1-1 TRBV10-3 CAISESEPKDTEAFF
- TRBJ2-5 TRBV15 CATSRDSVKETQYF
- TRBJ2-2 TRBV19 CASRQYHTIPGELFF
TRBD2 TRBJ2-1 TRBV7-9 CASSILLAGSYNEQFF
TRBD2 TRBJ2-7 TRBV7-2 CASSLIVSGGTSYEQYF
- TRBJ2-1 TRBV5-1 CASSRLEYSSYNEQFF
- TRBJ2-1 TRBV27 CASSFGRRGSYNEQFF
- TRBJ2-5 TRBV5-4 CASSPIGIGETQYF
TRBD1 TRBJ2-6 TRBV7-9 CASSLAGDRVGANVLTF
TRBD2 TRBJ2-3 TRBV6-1 CASTTGLAGGSTDTQYF
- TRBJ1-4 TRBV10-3 CAISQGLTNEKLFF
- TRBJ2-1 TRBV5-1 CASSLGGPPVHEQFF
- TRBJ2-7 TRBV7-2 CASSKRRGFTYEQYF
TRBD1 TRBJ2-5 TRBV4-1 CASRLYRGLEETQYF
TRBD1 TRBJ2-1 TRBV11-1 CASSEGATVSYNEQFF
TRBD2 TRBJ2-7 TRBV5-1 CASSRASGYYEQYF
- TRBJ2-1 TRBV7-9 CASSLVSGLEEQFF
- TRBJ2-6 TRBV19 CASKAGPSGANVLTF
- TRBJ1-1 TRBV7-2 CASSLAVGEAFF
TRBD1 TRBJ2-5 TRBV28 CASSLGQGSFQETQYF
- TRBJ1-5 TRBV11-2 CASSLGVSSQPQHF
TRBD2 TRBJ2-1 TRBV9 CASTTGASGRVRNEQFF
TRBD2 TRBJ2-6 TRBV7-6 CASSEGLAKGLGANVLTF
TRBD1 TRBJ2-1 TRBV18 CASSLDRAQNEQFF
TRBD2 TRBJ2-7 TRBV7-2 CASSYTGTSGIYEQYF
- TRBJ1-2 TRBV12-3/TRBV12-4 CASDNDLGGGRMSGYTF
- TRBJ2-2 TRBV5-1 CASGPDSSFSTGELFF